This TCR beta chain was sequenced for a study of T cells after posttransplantation cyclophosphamide. The data were produced by immunoSEQ multiplex PCR, yet TCRdb's version contains in-frame clones alone and is incomplete. The sample has roughly 23,000 clones, roughly 90% seen once; the top ten hold approximately 8%. CDR3 length: 14 residues. V lost 2 bases and J 2 bases, leaving 10 bases between the germline ends. The V gene's germline CDR1 is SGHTS and CDR2 YDEGEE. Sampled 1 year posttransplant, controls received myeloablative marrow transplants, methotrexate and a calcineurin inhibitor. The study's findings and limits: After PTCy, TRB diversity resembled that of CNI/methotrexate controls. Blood and skin or GI T cell repertoires showed limited TRB overlap. Later post-transplant blood repertoires were often dominated by donor CD8+ memory clones.

In its sample, this clone was seen a few times. What it recognizes is unknown. The sequences come from PBMCs, collected after an allogeneic stem cell transplant with a calcineurin inhibitor and methotrexate. The J gene is TRBJ2-5, the V gene TRBV5-8; D is unresolved. This receptor was taken from a female patient aged 50-60 years who received an allogeneic stem cell transplant from an unrelated donor, was CMV-positive, and had chronic GVHD only. Some T cells may be transferred from the graft donor. As DNA, the CDR3 is TGTGCCAGCAGCTTTGTTACTACACAAGAGACCCAGTACTTC. This codes for CASSFVTTQETQYF.